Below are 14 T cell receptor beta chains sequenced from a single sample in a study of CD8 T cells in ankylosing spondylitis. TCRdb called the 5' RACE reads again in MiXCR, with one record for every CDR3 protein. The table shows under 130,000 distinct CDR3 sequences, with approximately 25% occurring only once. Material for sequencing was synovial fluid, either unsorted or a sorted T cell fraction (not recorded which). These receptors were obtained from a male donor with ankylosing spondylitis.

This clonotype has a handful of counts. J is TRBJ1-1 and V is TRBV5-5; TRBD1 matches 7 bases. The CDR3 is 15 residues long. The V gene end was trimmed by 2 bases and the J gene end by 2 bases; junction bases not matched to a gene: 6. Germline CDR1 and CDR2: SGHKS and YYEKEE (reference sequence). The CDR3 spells CASSLQGGGNTEAFF. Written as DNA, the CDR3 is TGTGCCAGCAGCTTACAAGGAGGGGGCAACACTGAAGCTTTCTTT.

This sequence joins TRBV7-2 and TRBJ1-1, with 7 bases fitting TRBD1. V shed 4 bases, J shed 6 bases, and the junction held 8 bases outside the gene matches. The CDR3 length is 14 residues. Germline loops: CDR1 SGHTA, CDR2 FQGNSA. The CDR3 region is CASSWGGGNAEAFF. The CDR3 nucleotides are TGTGCCAGCAGCTGGGGAGGGGGCAACGCTGAAGCTTTCTTT.

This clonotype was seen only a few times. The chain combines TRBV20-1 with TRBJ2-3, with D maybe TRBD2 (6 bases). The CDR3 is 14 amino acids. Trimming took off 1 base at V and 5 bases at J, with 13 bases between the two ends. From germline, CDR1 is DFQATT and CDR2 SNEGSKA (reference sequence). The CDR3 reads CSARAEGFGDTQYF. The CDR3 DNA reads TGCAGTGCTAGAGCGGAGGGGTTTGGAGATACGCAGTATTTT.

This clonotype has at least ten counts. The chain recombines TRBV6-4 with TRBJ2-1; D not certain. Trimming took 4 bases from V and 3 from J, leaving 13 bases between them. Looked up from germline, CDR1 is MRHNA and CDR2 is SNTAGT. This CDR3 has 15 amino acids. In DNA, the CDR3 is TGTGCCAGCAGTGGGGCCGCCTCTAGCTACAATGAGCAGTTCTTC. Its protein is CASSGAASSYNEQFF.

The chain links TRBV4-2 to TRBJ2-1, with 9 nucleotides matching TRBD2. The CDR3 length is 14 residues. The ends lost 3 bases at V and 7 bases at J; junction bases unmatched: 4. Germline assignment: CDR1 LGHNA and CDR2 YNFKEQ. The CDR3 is CASSQREGLNEQFF. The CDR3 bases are TGTGCCAGCAGCCAGCGGGAGGGCCTGAATGAGCAGTTCTTC.

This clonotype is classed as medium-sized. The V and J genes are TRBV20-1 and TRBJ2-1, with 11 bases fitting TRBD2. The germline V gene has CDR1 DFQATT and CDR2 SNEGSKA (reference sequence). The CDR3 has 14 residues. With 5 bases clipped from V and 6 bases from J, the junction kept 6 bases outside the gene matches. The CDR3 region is CSAHSGRVVNEQFF. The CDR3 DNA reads TGCAGTGCTCATAGCGGGAGGGTCGTCAATGAGCAGTTCTTC.

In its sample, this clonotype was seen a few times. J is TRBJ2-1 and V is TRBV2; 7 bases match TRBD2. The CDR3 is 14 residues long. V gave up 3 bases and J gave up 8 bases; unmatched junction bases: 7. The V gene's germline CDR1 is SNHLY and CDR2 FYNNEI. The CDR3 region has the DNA TGTGCCAGCAGTGAGTATGGCGGGAGCTATGAGCAGTTCTTC. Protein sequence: CASSEYGGSYEQFF.

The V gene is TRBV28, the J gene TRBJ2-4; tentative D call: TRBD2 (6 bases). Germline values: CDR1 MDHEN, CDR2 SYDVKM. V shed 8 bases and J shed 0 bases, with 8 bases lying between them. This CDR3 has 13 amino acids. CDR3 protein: CASAGGAKNIQYF. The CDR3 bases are TGTGCCAGCGCCGGGGGAGCCAAAAACATTCAGTACTTC.

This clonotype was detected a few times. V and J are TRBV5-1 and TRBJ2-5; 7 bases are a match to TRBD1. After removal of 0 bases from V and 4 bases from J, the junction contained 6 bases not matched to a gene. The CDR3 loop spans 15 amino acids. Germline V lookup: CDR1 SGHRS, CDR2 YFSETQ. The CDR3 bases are TGCGCCAGCAGCTTGGGGCCAGGGGGAGTAGAGACCCAGTACTTC. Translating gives CASSLGPGGVETQYF.

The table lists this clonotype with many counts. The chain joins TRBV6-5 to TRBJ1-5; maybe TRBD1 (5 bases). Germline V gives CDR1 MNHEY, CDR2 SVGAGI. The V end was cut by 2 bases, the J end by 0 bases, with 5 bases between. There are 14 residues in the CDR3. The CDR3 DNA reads TGTGCCAGCAGTTACGGGGGTAGCAATCAGCCCCAGCATTTT. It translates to CASSYGGSNQPQHF.

The chain's CDR3 is CASSDGLAGIYNEQFF. Here the CDR3 DNA reads TGTGCCAGCAGTGACGGACTAGCGGGAATCTACAATGAGCAGTTCTTC. This chain connects TRBV6-4 to TRBJ2-1, with 12 bases fitting TRBD2. CDR3 length: 16 residues. Germline V CDR1 and CDR2: MRHNA, SNTAGT. The junction had 2 bases not matched to a gene; V was cut back by 2 bases and J by 3 bases.

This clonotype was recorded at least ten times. The CDR3 DNA reads TGCAGTGCTTCCGACGGGAAGGTGGAAGCTTTCTTT. Translating gives CSASDGKVEAFF. V usage is TRBV20-1 and J usage is TRBJ1-1; the D is unclear. The CDR3 extends over 12 amino acids. V lost 5 bases to trimming and J lost 8 bases, with 15 bases between them. Looked up from germline, CDR1 is DFQATT and CDR2 is SNEGSKA (reference sequence).

CDR3 sequence: CSVQGVASGANVLTF. The DNA of the CDR3 is TGCAGCGTGCAGGGAGTCGCCTCTGGGGCCAACGTCCTGACTTTC. The genes are TRBV29-1 and TRBJ2-6; the D gene could be TRBD1 or TRBD2 (5 bases each). The CDR3 is made up of 15 amino acids. Trimming stripped 6 bases from V and 0 bases from J, with 12 bases between. Germline V lookup: CDR1 SQVTM, CDR2 ANQGSEA. Full variable domain (rest looked up from reference TRBV29-1 and TRBJ2-6): SAVISQKPSRDICQRGTSLTIQCQVDSQVTMMFWYRQQPGQSLTLIATANQGSEATYESGFVIDKFPISRPNLTFSTLTVSNMSPEDSSIYLCSVQGVASGANVLTFGAGSRLTVL.

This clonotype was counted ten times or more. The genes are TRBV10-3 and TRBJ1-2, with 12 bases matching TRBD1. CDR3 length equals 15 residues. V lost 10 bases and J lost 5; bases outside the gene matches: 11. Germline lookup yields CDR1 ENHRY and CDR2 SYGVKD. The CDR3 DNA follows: TGTGCCACAATCTCCGGGACAGGGGGCATTTATGGCTACACCTTC. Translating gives CATISGTGGIYGYTF.